This record looks at one TCR beta chain sequence and its context. The CDR3 covers 14 residues. The germline V gene has CDR1 SNHLY and CDR2 FYNNEI. V lost 5 bases, J lost 7 bases, and 14 bases lay in between. The method was immunoSEQ multiplex PCR; TCRdb's version includes in-frame clones alone and lacks a portion of them. This table has a few hundred thousand clones, about 89% appearing once. This entry belongs to a study of blood T cell repertoires in COVID-19. Sequenced material: PBMCs or T cells enriched from blood (not recorded which). The chain has TRBV2 and TRBJ2-2; D possibly corresponds to TRBD2 (5 bases). The TCR was taken from a man in his forties or fifties in a cohort exposed to, infected with or recovered from COVID-19 (not recorded which). The CDR3 coding sequence is TGTGCCAGCAGTCAAAAACTAGAGGTCGGGGAGCTGTTTTTT. It translates to CASSQKLEVGELFF.